A single sample is the source of the 27 T cell receptor beta chains below, sequenced in a study of T cell responses to AZD1222 COVID-19 vaccine. Assay used: immunoSEQ multiplex PCR; TCRdb lists only in-frame clones, some missing. The table shows 140,000 to 150,000 clones, with 85% to 95% occurring only once. Sample: peripheral blood, taken after recovery from COVID-19. The receptors here all came from an adult who had recovered from COVID-19.

By sample fraction, this clone is medium-sized. The gene calls are TRBV5-4 and TRBJ2-2; TRBD1 agrees at 7 bases. CDR3 size: 16 residues. Losses at the gene ends were 5 bases for V and 2 bases for J; bases not matched to a gene: 9. Germline values: CDR1 SGHNT, CDR2 YYREEE (reference sequence). CDR3 sequence: CASSPGTDTNTGELFF. CDR3 in DNA: TGTGCCAGCAGTCCCGGGACAGACACAAACACCGGGGAGCTGTTTTTT.

The chain couples TRBV7-8 to TRBJ2-1; TRBD1 matches 8 bases. This CDR3 is built from 16 residues. Germline loops: CDR1 SGHVS, CDR2 FQNEAQ. Trimming took 5 bases from V and 7 from J; bases not matched to a gene: 13. CDR3 in amino acids: CASSPGQGLFLNEQFF. The DNA of the CDR3 is TGTGCCAGCAGCCCTGGACAGGGTTTATTTTTGAATGAGCAGTTCTTC.

The V and J genes are TRBV12-3 or TRBV12-4 and TRBJ1-2; 8 nucleotides line up with TRBD1. CDR3 length equals 13 residues. The ends lost 6 bases at V and 4 bases at J; junction bases unmatched: 4. Here the CDR3 DNA reads TGTGCCAGCAGAAAAACAGGGGGCTATGGCTACACCTTC. It translates to CASRKTGGYGYTF.

The V and J genes are TRBV6-5 and TRBJ2-7; 11 nucleotides align to TRBD2. J lost 0 bases, V lost 7 bases, and 5 bases had no gene match. The germline gives CDR1 MNHEY, CDR2 SVGAGI. CDR3 size: 15 residues. In DNA, the CDR3 is TGTGCCAGCACCGTCCTAGCGGGAGGCTCCTACGAGCAGTACTTC. This codes for CASTVLAGGSYEQYF.

V gene TRBV2 combines with J gene TRBJ1-5, with D perhaps TRBD1 (5 bases). CDR1 and CDR2 from the germline V gene are SNHLY and FYNNEI. The CDR3 is 15 residues long. Between the trimmed V and J ends, which lost 7 bases and 0 bases, there was a span of 13 bases. The CDR3 loop is CASIQGTDSNQPQHF. The CDR3 coding sequence is TGTGCCAGCATCCAGGGTACGGATAGCAATCAGCCCCAGCATTTT.

The chain links TRBV19 to TRBJ1-5; D remains ambiguous. V was shortened by 3 bases and J by 7 bases, with 10 bases between the two germline ends. There are 13 residues in the CDR3. Germline CDR1 reads LNHDA; CDR2 reads SQIVND (reference sequence). Written as DNA, the CDR3 is TGTGCCAGTAGTATTCGTCTCCGGCAGCCCCAGCATTTT. Translated: CASSIRLRQPQHF.

The gene calls are TRBV5-6 and TRBJ1-2; TRBD1 agrees at 7 bases. V shed 0 bases and J 2 bases; nucleotides not matched to a gene: 16. Germline V gene sequence: CDR1 SGHDT, CDR2 YYEEEE. The CDR3 has 19 residues. The CDR3 bases are TGTGCCAGCAGCTTGGTGTTTCTACGGGACAGAGGATTAAACTATGGCTACACCTTC. It translates to CASSLVFLRDRGLNYGYTF.

The DNA for the CDR3 is TGTGCCAGCAGCGTAGGGCGGGAGCCCTCCTACGAGCAGTACTTC. It is translated as CASSVGREPSYEQYF. The chain has TRBV9 and TRBJ2-7; 7 bases are shared with TRBD2. The CDR3 is 15 amino acids. The germline gives CDR1 SGDLS, CDR2 YYNGEE. V gave up 0 bases and J gave up 0 bases; unmatched junction bases: 3. Complete variable domain (other parts from reference TRBV9 and TRBJ2-7): DSGVTQTPKHLITATGQRVTLRCSPRSGDLSVYWYQQSLDQGLQFLIQYYNGEERAKGNILERFSAQQFPDLHSELNLSSLELGDSALYFCASSVGREPSYEQYFGPGTRLTVT.

The chain recombines TRBV7-3 with TRBJ2-2, with 7 bases aligning to TRBD2. V trimming: 1 base; J trimming: 2 bases; junction bases outside the gene matches: 4. In germline, CDR1 is SGHTA, CDR2 FQGTGA. The CDR3 covers 16 residues. The CDR3 DNA is TGTGCCAGCAGCTTAAACGCGGGAGTTAACACCGGGGAGCTGTTTTTT. This encodes CASSLNAGVNTGELFF.

The genes are TRBV29-1 and TRBJ2-1; D is uncertain. CDR1 is SQVTM and CDR2 is ANQGSEA in the germline V gene. V was pared by 6 bases and J by 5 bases, with 14 bases between. The CDR3 contains 13 residues. CDR3 sequence (DNA): TGCAGCGTCCCTGGCGGCGGAAACAATGAGCAGTTCTTC. Its translation: CSVPGGGNNEQFF.

About this clone itself: Other DNA sequences in the same sample also yield this CDR3. The chain links TRBV5-1 to TRBJ2-5; D may be TRBD1 (6 bases). There are 13 residues in the CDR3. V gave up 2 bases and J gave up 2 bases, with 7 bases separating them. The germline CDR1 and CDR2 sequences are SGHRS and YFSETQ. CDR3 in DNA: TGCGCCAGCAGCTTTGGACAGCAAGAGACCCAGTACTTC. It translates to CASSFGQQETQYF.

The chain couples TRBV7-8 to TRBJ2-5; D is possibly TRBD2 (5 bases). This CDR3 is built from 19 residues. The germline V and J ends were trimmed by 2 bases and 3 bases, with 25 bases remaining between them. Looked up from germline, CDR1 is SGHVS and CDR2 is FQNEAQ. CDR3 bases: TGTGCCAGCAGCTTAAGTGTACTAGATCGACACCCCGGAAAAGAGACCCAGTACTTC. Protein product: CASSLSVLDRHPGKETQYF.

The chain joins TRBV6-5 to TRBJ2-3, with 10 bases that match TRBD2. CDR3 length equals 16 residues. The V segment lost 2 bases and the J segment 3 bases; nucleotides outside the gene matches: 5. The germline V gene has CDR1 MNHEY and CDR2 SVGAGI. This chain's CDR3 is CASSYGAGGRTDTQYF. Here the CDR3 DNA reads TGTGCCAGCAGTTACGGAGCGGGAGGGCGAACAGATACGCAGTATTTT.

This clone was counted once. The chain recombines TRBV5-3 with TRBJ2-7; D tentatively reads TRBD1 or TRBD2 (5 bases each). TRBV5-3 is labeled an ORF, and its function is uncertain. The germline V and J ends were trimmed by 4 bases and 0 bases, with 14 bases remaining between them. The CDR3 runs to 15 residues. CDR3 in DNA: TGTGCCAGAAGCCTCGGGACGGCAAGCTCCTACGAGCAGTACTTC. Amino acids: CARSLGTASSYEQYF.

The chain uses TRBV7-2 and TRBJ2-2, with 9 bases that match TRBD2. The CDR3 has 16 amino acids. Germline V CDR1 and CDR2: SGHTA, FQGNSA. J was trimmed by 9 bases and V by 3 bases; bases with no gene match: 11. CDR3 protein: CASSFLSGRTTRELFF. The CDR3 region has the DNA TGTGCCAGCAGCTTCCTTAGCGGGAGAACTACCCGGGAGCTGTTTTTT.

V is TRBV24-1 and J is TRBJ2-1; TRBD2 aligns across 7 bases. The CDR3 is made up of 13 amino acids. CDR1 is KGHDR, CDR2 SFDVKD, per germline. Trimming at V came to 5 bases and at J to 5 bases, leaving 2 bases not matched to a gene. The CDR3 loop reads CATSASGDNEQFF. CDR3 nucleotide sequence: TGTGCCACCAGTGCTAGCGGAGACAATGAGCAGTTCTTC.

The genes are TRBV28 and TRBJ2-4; the D gene is possibly TRBD2 (6 bases). The CDR3 extends over 15 amino acids. Trimming pared 3 bases from V and 0 bases from J, leaving 9 bases between. Germline CDR1 MDHEN, CDR2 SYDVKM. The chain's CDR3 is CASSLRDLAKNIQYF. CDR3 nucleotide sequence: TGTGCCAGCAGTTTGCGGGATTTAGCCAAAAACATTCAGTACTTC.

Here the CDR3 reads CASSSRQGSNQPQHF. Written as DNA, the CDR3 is TGTGCCAGTAGTTCCAGACAGGGGAGCAATCAGCCCCAGCATTTT. V gene TRBV19 combines with J gene TRBJ1-5; 8 bases line up with TRBD1. From germline, CDR1 is LNHDA and CDR2 SQIVND (reference sequence). J gave up 1 base and V 5 bases, and 4 bases lay outside the gene matches. This CDR3 has 15 residues.

This chain uses TRBV28 with TRBJ1-5; D gene ambiguous. The CDR3 sequence is 16 residues long. CDR1 and CDR2 (germline): MDHEN, SYDVKM. The V end was cut by 6 bases, the J end by 0 bases, with 15 bases between. CDR3 nucleotides: TGTGCCAGCAGCGTGGTTACGGATGATAGCAATCAGCCCCAGCATTTT. This sequence encodes CASSVVTDDSNQPQHF.

The chain links TRBV19 to TRBJ2-7; 7 nucleotides align to TRBD1. Trimming removed 5 bases from V and 3 bases from J; junction bases left unmatched: 7. The CDR3 sequence is 14 residues long. Germline-derived CDR1 and CDR2 are LNHDA and SQIVND (reference sequence). The CDR3 DNA reads as TGTGCCAGTAGTCTGTCGGGACAGTTCTACGAGCAGTACTTC. Encoded protein: CASSLSGQFYEQYF.

This chain connects TRBV7-8 to TRBJ2-1; 15 bases fit TRBD2. The germline V gene has CDR1 SGHVS and CDR2 FQNEAQ. V lost 1 base, J lost 11 bases, and 6 bases stayed unmatched. There are 16 residues in the CDR3. This chain's CDR3 is CASSLGGGLAGGKQFF. CDR3 nucleotide sequence: TGTGCCAGCAGCTTAGGAGGGGGACTAGCGGGAGGTAAGCAGTTCTTC.

This clone has a single count. CDR3 loop: CASSPPPQGLYTYNEQFF. CDR3 bases: TGTGCCAGCTCACCACCCCCACAGGGTCTCTATACCTACAATGAGCAGTTCTTC. The J gene is TRBJ2-1, the V gene TRBV18; TRBD1 might be the D (6 bases). Trimming stripped 0 bases from V and 2 bases from J, with 17 bases between. The germline gives CDR1 KGHSH, CDR2 LQKENI. CDR3 length equals 18 residues.

DNA of the CDR3: TGTGCCAGCAGTTTAACCTCCTACGAGCAGTACTTC. Translating gives CASSLTSYEQYF. This chain connects TRBV28 to TRBJ2-7; no firm D call. The CDR3 consists of 12 residues. Per germline, CDR1 MDHEN and CDR2 SYDVKM. The V gene lost 2 bases and the J gene lost 0 bases, with 2 bases spanning the gap.

The chain recombines TRBV5-1 with TRBJ2-1; 12 bases align to TRBD2. The germline CDR1 and CDR2 sequences are SGHRS and YFSETQ. The CDR3 is 15 amino acids. Trimming cost V 4 bases and J 9 bases; bases outside gene matches: 8. CDR3 sequence reads: CASSQGLAGTIEQFF. CDR3 in DNA: TGCGCCAGCAGCCAAGGACTAGCGGGAACAATTGAGCAGTTCTTC.

This clone has only one observation. The chain joins TRBV15 to TRBJ2-7, with D possibly being TRBD1 (6 bases). The V gene's germline CDR1 is LNHNV and CDR2 YYDKDF (reference sequence). V shed 0 bases and J shed 2 bases, with 11 bases lying between them. The CDR3 has 15 amino acids. The CDR3 region is CATSRDRDTTYEQYF. Written as DNA, the CDR3 is TGTGCCACCAGCAGAGATCGGGACACTACCTACGAGCAGTACTTC.

The chain joins TRBV6-5 to TRBJ2-5; the D gene is possibly TRBD2 (6 bases). The V and J ends lost 6 bases and 5 bases respectively, with 16 bases between them. This CDR3 spans 14 amino acids. CDR1 is MNHEY, CDR2 SVGAGI, per germline. CDR3 DNA: TGTGCCAGCAGGATAGTACTAGCCGGGGAGACCCAGTACTTC. Protein sequence: CASRIVLAGETQYF.

CDR3 amino acids: CASINRAPLYEQYF. DNA for the CDR3: TGTGCCAGCATTAACCGGGCCCCACTCTACGAGCAGTACTTC. The chain is built from TRBV2 and TRBJ2-7, with unresolved D. This CDR3 has 14 residues. Germline lookup yields CDR1 SNHLY and CDR2 FYNNEI. V was cut by 7 bases and J by 3 bases, with 16 bases left in between.